This T cell receptor (beta chain) was found in a study of control samples from healthy donors and cancer patients. This clone was seen a single time. TCRdb keeps only in-frame clones here, not all; method: immunoSEQ multiplex PCR. In the table there are about 130,000 clones, about 88% of which are singletons. The sample comprised blood. The source of this sequence is a man aged 45 to 65 in good health.

The chain's CDR3 is CASSSGRTTNEKLFF. As DNA, the CDR3 is TGCGCCAGCAGCTCCGGACGAACAACTAATGAAAAACTGTTTTTT. This chain uses TRBV5-1 with TRBJ1-4; D call uncertain. V gave up 3 bases and J gave up 0 bases, with 9 bases separating them. CDR3 length equals 15 residues. Germline V gene lookup returns CDR1 SGHRS and CDR2 YFSETQ.